The clone carrying this T cell receptor (beta chain) was detected many times. The antigen is unknown. V shed 4 bases and J shed 8 bases, with 10 bases lying between them. Germline assignment: CDR1 SGHDT and CDR2 YYEEEE. The CDR3 loop spans 12 amino acids. Using RNA template, CDR3s of TCR alpha and beta were amplified with iRepertoire arm-PCR. One-step reverse transcription and amplification started from roughly 100-400 ng of tissue mRNA or PBMC total RNA. Via MiXCR, TCRdb re-called the multiplex PCR reads, giving one row per CDR3 protein. The data contain 90,000 to 110,000 distinct CDR3 sequences, under 30% of them singletons. This entry is derived from a study of glioma-infiltrating T cells. The study's findings and limits: Non-neoplastic patients had below-expected tissue-blood divergence, while all gliomas exceeded expectation. Very few CDR3 sequences were shared between tissue and blood.

The TCR was taken from a human donor with low-grade glioma or glioblastoma, undergoing nonglioma brain surgery, or in good health (not recorded which). The rearrangement joins TRBV5-6 to TRBJ2-1; D gene ambiguous. Source material: glioma tissue, nonneoplastic brain tissue, or PBMCs (not recorded which). CDR3 coding DNA: TGTGCCAGCAGCCCACTTGGCCATGAGCAGTTCTTC. As protein: CASSPLGHEQFF. The full variable domain, its missing parts supplied by reference TRBV5-6 and TRBJ2-1, is DAGVTQSPTHLIKTRGQQVTLRCSPKSGHDTVSWYQQALGQGPQFIFQYYEEEERQRGNFPDRFSGHQFPNYSSELNVNALLLGDSALYLCASSPLGHEQFFGPGTRLTVL.